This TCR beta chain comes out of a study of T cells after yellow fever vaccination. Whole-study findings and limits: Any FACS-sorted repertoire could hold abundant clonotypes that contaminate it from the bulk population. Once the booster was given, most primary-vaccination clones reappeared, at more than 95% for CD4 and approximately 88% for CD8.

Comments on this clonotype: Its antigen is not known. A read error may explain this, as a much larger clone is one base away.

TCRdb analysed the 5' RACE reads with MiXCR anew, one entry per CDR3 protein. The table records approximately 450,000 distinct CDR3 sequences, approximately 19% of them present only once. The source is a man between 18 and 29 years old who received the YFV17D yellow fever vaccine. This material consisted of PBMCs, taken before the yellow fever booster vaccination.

The DNA of the CDR3 is TGTGCCAGCAGCTTCGATGGGGAGACCCAGTACTTC. Its protein is CASSFDGETQYF. The chain recombines TRBV7-3 with TRBJ2-5; D ambiguous. The CDR3 totals 12 residues. Germline V CDR1 and CDR2: SGHTA, FQGTGA. The V and J ends lost 3 bases and 5 bases respectively, with 7 bases between them.